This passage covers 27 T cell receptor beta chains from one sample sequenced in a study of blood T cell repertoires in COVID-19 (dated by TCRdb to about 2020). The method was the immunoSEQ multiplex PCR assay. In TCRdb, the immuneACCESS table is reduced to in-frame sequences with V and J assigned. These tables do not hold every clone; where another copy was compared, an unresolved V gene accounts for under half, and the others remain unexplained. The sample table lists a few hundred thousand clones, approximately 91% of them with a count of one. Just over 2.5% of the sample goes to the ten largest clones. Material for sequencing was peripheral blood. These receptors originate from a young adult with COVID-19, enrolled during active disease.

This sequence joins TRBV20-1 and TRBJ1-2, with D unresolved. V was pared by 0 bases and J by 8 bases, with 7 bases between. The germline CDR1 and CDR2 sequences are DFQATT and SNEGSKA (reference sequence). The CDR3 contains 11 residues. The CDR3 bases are TGCAGTGCTAGAGATCCGAGCGGCTACACCTTC. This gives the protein CSARDPSGYTF.

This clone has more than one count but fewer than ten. The DNA of the CDR3 is TGCGCCAGCAGCCAAGATCAGGGCAGGATGGGTGGAAACACCATATATTTT. It yields the protein CASSQDQGRMGGNTIYF. The rearrangement uses TRBV4-3 and TRBJ1-3, with D maybe TRBD1 (5 bases). V was cut by 0 bases and J by 3 bases, with 15 bases left in between. This CDR3 is built from 17 residues. CDR1 and CDR2 from the germline V gene are LGHNA and YSLEER.

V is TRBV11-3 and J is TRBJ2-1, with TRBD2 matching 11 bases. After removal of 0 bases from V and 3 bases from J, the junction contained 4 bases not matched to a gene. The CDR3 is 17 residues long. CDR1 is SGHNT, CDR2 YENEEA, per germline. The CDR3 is CASSLEGTSGVYNEQFF. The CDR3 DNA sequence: TGTGCCAGCAGCTTAGAAGGGACTAGCGGAGTCTACAATGAGCAGTTCTTC.

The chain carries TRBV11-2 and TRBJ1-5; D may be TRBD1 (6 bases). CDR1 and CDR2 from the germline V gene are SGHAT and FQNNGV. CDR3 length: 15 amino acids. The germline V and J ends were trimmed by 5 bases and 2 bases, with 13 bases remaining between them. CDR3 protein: CASSPTGLGNQPQHF. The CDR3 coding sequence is TGTGCCAGCAGCCCTACAGGGTTGGGCAATCAGCCCCAGCATTTT.

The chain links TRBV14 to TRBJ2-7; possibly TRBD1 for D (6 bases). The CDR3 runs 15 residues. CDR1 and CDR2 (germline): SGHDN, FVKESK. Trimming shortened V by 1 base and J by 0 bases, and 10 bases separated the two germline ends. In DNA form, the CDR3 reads TGTGCCAGCAGCCAAGCCACAGGGATCTCCTACGAGCAGTACTTC. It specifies CASSQATGISYEQYF.

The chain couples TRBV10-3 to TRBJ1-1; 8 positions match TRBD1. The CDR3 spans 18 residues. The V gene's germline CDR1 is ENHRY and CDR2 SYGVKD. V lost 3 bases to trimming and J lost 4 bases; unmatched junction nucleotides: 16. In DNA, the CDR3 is TGTGCCATCAGTGACCACCGGGTTGCAGGGGGCTATGCCACTGAAGCTTTCTTT. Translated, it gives CAISDHRVAGGYATEAFF.

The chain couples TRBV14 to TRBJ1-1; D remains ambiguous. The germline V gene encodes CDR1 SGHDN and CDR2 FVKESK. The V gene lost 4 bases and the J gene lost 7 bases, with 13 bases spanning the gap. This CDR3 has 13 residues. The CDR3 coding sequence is TGTGCCAGCAGCCTCGACACCTCTGGTGAAGCTTTCTTT. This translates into CASSLDTSGEAFF. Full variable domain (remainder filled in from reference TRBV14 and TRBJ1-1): EAGVTQFPSHSVIEKGQTVTLRCDPISGHDNLYWYRRVMGKEIKFLLHFVKESKQDESGMPNNRFLAERTGGTYSTLKVQPAELEDSGVYFCASSLDTSGEAFFGQGTRLTVV.

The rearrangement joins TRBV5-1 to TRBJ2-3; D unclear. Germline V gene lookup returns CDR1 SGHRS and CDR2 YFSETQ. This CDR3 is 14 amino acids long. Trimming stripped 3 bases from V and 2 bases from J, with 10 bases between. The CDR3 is CASSSYFDTDTQYF. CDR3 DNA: TGCGCCAGCAGCTCATACTTTGACACAGATACGCAGTATTTT.

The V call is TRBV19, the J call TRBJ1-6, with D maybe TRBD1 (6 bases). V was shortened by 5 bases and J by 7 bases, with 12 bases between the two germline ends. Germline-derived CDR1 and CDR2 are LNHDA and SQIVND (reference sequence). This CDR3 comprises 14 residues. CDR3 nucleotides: TGTGCCAGTAGTGTCGGACAGATAAATTCACCCCTCCACTTT. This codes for CASSVGQINSPLHF.

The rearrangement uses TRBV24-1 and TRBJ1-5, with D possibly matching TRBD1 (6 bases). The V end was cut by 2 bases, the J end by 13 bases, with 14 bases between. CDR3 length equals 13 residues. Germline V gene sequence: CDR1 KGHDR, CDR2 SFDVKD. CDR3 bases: TGTGCCACCAGTGATTCACTTCGACAGGAACAGCATTTT. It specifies CATSDSLRQEQHF.

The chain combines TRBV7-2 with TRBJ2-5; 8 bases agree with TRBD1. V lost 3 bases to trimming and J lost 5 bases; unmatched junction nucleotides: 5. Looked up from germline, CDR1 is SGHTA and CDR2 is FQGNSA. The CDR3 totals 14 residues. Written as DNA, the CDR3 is TGTGCCAGCAGCTTTCAGGGGGCGCGGGAGACCCAGTACTTC. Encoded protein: CASSFQGARETQYF.

The CDR3 spells CASSLGFLAQTISEREQYF. The DNA for the CDR3 is TGTGCCAGCAGCTTAGGTTTTCTAGCACAGACGATATCTGAGCGCGAGCAGTACTTC. The chain has TRBV7-9 and TRBJ2-7; tentative D call: TRBD2 (5 bases). The CDR3 extends over 19 amino acids. V lost 1 base and J lost 6, with 28 bases in between. CDR1 is SEHNR and CDR2 is FQNEAQ in the germline V gene (reference sequence).

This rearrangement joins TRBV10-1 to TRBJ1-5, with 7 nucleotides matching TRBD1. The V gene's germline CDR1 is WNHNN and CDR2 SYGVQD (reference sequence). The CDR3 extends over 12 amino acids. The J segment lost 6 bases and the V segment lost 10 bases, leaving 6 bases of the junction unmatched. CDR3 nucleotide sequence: TGCGCCAACAACAGGGGAAGTCAGCCCCAGCATTTT. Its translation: CANNRGSQPQHF.

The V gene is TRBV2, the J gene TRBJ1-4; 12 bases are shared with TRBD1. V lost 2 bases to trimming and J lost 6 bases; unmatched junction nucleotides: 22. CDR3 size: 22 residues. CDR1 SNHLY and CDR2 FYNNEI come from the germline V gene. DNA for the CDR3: TGTGCCAGCAGTGAATTTATTTTAGTTCTTTCGGGACAGGGGGCTGTGGATGAAAAACTGTTTTTT. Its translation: CASSEFILVLSGQGAVDEKLFF.

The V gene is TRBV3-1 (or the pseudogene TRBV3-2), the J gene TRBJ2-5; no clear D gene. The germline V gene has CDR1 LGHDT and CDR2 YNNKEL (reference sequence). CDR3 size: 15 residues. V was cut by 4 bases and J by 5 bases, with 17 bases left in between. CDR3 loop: CASSPPSGTRETQYF. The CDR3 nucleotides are TGTGCCAGCAGCCCCCCGTCAGGCACGCGCGAGACCCAGTACTTC.

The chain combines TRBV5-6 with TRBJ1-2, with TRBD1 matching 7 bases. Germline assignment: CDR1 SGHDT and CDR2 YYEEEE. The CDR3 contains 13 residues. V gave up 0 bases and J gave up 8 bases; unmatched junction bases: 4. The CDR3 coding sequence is TGTGCCAGCAGCTTGGGACAGGGTGGAGGCTACACCTTC. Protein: CASSLGQGGGYTF.

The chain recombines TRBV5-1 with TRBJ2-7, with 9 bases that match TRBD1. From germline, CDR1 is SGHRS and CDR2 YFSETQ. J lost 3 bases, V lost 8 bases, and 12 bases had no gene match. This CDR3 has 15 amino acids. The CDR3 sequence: CASSQQGAVSYEQYF. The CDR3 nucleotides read TGCGCCAGTTCGCAACAGGGGGCAGTGAGCTACGAGCAGTACTTC.

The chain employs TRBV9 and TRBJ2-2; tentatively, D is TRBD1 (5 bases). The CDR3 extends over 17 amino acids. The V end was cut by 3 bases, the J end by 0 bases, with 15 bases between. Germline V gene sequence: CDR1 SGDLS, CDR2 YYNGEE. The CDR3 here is CASSDPVTDANTGELFF. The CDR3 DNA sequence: TGTGCCAGCAGCGACCCTGTGACAGATGCGAACACCGGGGAGCTGTTTTTT.

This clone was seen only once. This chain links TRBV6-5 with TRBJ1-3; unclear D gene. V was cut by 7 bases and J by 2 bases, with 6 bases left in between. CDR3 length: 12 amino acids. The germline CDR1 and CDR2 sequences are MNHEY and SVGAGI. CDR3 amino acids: CASMSTGNTIYF. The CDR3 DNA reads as TGTGCCAGCATGTCTACTGGAAACACCATATATTTT.

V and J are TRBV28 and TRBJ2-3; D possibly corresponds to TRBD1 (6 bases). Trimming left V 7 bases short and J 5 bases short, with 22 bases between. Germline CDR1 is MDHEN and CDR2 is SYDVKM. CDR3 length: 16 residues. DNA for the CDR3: TGTGCCAGCAAAAAACCGGGACACACCGCCATAGATACGCAGTATTTT. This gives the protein CASKKPGHTAIDTQYF.

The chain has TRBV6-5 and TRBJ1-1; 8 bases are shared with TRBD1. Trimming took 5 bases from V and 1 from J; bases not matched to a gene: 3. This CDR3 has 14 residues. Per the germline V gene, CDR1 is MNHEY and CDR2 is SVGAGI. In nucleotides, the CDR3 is TGTGCCAGCAGTACCGGACAGGGGAACACTGAAGCTTTCTTT. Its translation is CASSTGQGNTEAFF.

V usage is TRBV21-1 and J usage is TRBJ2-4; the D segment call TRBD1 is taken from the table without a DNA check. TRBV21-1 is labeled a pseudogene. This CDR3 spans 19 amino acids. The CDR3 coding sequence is TGTGCCAGCAGCAAAGGTGGACAGGGGGGGTTCGGTTCCAAAAACATTCAGTACTTC. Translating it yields CASSKGGQGGFGSKNIQYF.

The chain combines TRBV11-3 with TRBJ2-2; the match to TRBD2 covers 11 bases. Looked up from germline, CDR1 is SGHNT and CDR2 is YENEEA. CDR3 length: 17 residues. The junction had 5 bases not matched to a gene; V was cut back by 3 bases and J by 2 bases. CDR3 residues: CASSFSGTSGNTGELFF. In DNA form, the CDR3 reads TGTGCCAGCAGCTTCTCGGGGACTAGCGGAAACACCGGGGAGCTGTTTTTT. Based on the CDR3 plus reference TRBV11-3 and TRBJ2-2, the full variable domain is EAGVVQSPRYKIIEKKQPVAFWCNPISGHNTLYWYLQNLGQGPELLIRYENEEAVDDSQLPKDRFSAERLKGVDSTLKIQPAELGDSAVYLCASSFSGTSGNTGELFFGEGSRLTVL.

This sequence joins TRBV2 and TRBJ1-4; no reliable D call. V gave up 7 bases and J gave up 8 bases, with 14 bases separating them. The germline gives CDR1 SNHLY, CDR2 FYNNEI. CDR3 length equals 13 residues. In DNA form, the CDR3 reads TGTGCCAGCATGAACCGATTGCGGGAAAAACTGTTTTTT. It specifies CASMNRLREKLFF.

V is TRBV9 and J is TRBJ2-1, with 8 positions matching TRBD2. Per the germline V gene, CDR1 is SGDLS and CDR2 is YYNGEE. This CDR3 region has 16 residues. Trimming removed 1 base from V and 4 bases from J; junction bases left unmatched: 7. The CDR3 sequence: CASSVKAAGVYNEQFF. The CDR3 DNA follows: TGTGCCAGCAGCGTAAAGGCAGCGGGGGTATACAATGAGCAGTTCTTC.

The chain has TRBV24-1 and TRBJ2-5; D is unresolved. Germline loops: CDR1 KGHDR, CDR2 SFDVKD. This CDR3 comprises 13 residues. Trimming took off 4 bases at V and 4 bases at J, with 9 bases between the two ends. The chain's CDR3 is CATSDPNGETQYF. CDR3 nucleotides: TGTGCCACCAGTGACCCGAACGGAGAGACCCAGTACTTC.

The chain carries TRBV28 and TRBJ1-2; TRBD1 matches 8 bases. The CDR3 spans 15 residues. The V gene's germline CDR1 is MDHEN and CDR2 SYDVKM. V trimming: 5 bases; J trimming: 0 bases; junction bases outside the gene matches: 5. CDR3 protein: CASSLQTGANYGYTF. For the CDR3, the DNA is TGTGCCAGCAGTCTCCAGACAGGGGCTAACTATGGCTACACCTTC.